The present T cell receptor beta chain was sequenced within a study of cytomegalovirus exposure and HLA in healthy donors. Study-wide points: It was taken for granted in presence/absence analyses that sequencing depth across donors was roughly uniform. TCR beta sequences reportedly predicted most subjects' HLA-A and HLA-B alleles accurately.

V lost 10 bases and J 6 bases, leaving 22 bases between the germline ends. Germline loops: CDR1 SNHLY, CDR2 FYNNEI. The CDR3 loop spans 14 amino acids. This clone was counted a few times. The antigen remains unidentified. In the PCR, 60 Vbeta and 13 Jbeta primers were used. Sequenced by immunoSEQ multiplex PCR; TCRdb stores in-frame clones only, minus some. The sample records more than 150,000 clones, approximately 80% being singletons. Donors in the study were healthy people who gave bone marrow. Sequenced material: PBMCs. The TCR originated in a man aged 18 to 30 in good health and CMV-seronegative. The chain combines TRBV2 with TRBJ2-7, with D maybe TRBD2 (6 bases). The CDR3: CATLRRAGFREQYF. The CDR3 region has the DNA TGTGCCACCCTAAGGAGGGCAGGGTTCCGCGAGCAGTACTTC.